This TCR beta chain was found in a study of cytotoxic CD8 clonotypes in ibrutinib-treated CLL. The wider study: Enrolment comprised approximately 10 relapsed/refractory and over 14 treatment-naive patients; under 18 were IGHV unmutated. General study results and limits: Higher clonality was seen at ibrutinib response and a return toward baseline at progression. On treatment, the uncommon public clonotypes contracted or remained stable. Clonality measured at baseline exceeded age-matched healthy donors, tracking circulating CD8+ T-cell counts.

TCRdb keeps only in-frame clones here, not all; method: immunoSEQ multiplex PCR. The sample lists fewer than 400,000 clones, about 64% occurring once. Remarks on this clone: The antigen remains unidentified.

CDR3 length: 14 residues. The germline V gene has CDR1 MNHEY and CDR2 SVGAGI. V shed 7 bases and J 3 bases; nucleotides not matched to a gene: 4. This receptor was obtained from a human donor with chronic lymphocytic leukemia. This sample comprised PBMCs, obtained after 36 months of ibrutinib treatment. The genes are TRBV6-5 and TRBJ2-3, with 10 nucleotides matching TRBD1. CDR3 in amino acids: CASNDRGRTDTQYF. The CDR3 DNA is TGTGCCAGCAACGACAGGGGGCGGACAGATACGCAGTATTTT.